This TCR beta chain was observed in a study of T-cell memory formation after mild COVID-19. Whole-study results and caveats: Of the contracting clones, CD4+ ones lay mainly in CM and EM, and CD8+ ones in EMRA.

TCRdb recomputed calls from the 5' RACE reads with MiXCR, one row per CDR3 protein. Of around 300,000 distinct CDR3 sequences in the sample, roughly an eighth were seen once. With regard to this clonotype: What it binds is unknown.

The trim removed 7 bases at V and 2 bases at J, leaving 11 bases unmatched. This CDR3 contains 15 residues. Germline V CDR1 and CDR2: SGHDT, YYEEEE. Sample: PBMCs or a T cell subset sorted from them (not recorded which). The sequence was collected from a man between 18 and 35 years old who had mild COVID-19 (a few samples of this study predate the infection). Cell type and time point are not known. The chain links TRBV5-6 to TRBJ1-1, with TRBD1 matching over 7 bases. The CDR3: CASSSPRQGNTEAFF. The CDR3 DNA sequence: TGTGCCAGCTCTTCGCCAAGACAGGGAAACACTGAAGCTTTCTTT.